The rows below give T cell receptor beta chains drawn from one sample of a study of shared clonotypes between healthy human individuals. Sequencing was performed with immunoSEQ multiplex PCR; in TCRdb, only in-frame clones are kept and a portion is missing. The data show under 600,000 clones, roughly 97% seen once. The specimen was naive CD4+ T cells sorted from blood. These receptors were collected from a woman in her 30s in good health. Both conserved end residues are part of each CDR3. A D gene is named only where the DNA matches it firmly. The size entry is marked missing in some rows and otherwise reads once, few, many or a size class.

>-|TRBV28|TRBJ2-5|TRBD1
CASSFTGGRETQYF
TGTGCCAGCAGTTTCACAGGGGGCAGGGAGACCCAGTACTTC
>-|TRBV15|TRBJ2-4|-
CATSRSQGLAKNIQYF
TGTGCCACCAGCAGAAGTCAGGGTCTAGCCAAAAACATTCAGTACTTC
>-|TRBV30|TRBJ1-1|-
CASRGTLKTEAFF
TGTGCCTCAAGGGGTACGTTGAAGACTGAAGCTTTCTTT
>once|TRBV7-9|TRBJ2-1|TRBD1
CASSPRGTTYREQFF
TGTGCCAGCAGCCCCAGGGGGACCACCTACAGGGAGCAGTTCTTC
>-|TRBV10-3|TRBJ1-4|-
CAISGGRITNEKLFF
TGTGCCATCAGTGGTGGACGGATAACTAATGAAAAACTGTTTTTT
>-|TRBV7-8|TRBJ2-5|TRBD2
CASSAALTSGRETQYF
TGTGCCAGCAGCGCAGCCCTGACTAGCGGGAGGGAGACCCAGTACTTC
>-|TRBV28|TRBJ2-3|TRBD2
CASSLSPLGLAADTQYF
TGTGCCAGCAGTTTGTCCCCTCTGGGACTAGCCGCAGATACGCAGTATTTT
>-|TRBV27|TRBJ2-7|-
CASSKTRGDYEQYF
TGTGCCAGCAGCAAGACTAGGGGCGACTACGAGCAGTACTTC
>-|TRBV7-4|TRBJ2-1|-
CASSPRVKPSSYNEQFF
TGTGCCAGCAGCCCAAGAGTTAAGCCCAGCTCCTACAATGAGCAGTTCTTC
>-|TRBV7-2|TRBJ2-5|-
CASSFSGSVETQYF
TGTGCCAGCAGCTTCAGCGGTTCTGTAGAGACCCAGTACTTC
>-|TRBV6-5|TRBJ2-2|-
CASTTTGNTGELFF
TGTGCCAGCACAACTACAGGGAACACCGGGGAGCTGTTTTTT
>once|TRBV7-9|TRBJ2-1|-
CASSLNYNEQFF
TGTGCCAGCAGCTTGAATTACAATGAGCAGTTCTTC
>-|TRBV7-9|TRBJ1-1|TRBD1
CASSLGPDRANTEAFF
TGTGCCAGCAGCTTAGGCCCGGACAGGGCGAACACTGAAGCTTTCTTT
>-|TRBV13|TRBJ1-2|-
CASSFRARGPSSTSNGYTF
TGTGCCAGCAGCTTTAGGGCCCGTGGGCCTTCCTCAACCAGCAATGGCTACACCTTC
>-|TRBV6-1|TRBJ1-5|-
CASSEYPNQPQHF
TGTGCCAGCAGTGAATATCCGAATCAGCCCCAGCATTTT
>-|TRBV19|TRBJ1-5|TRBD1
CAGRTGDDSNQPQHF
TGTGCCGGACGAACAGGGGACGATAGCAATCAGCCCCAGCATTTT
>-|TRBV28|TRBJ1-2|TRBD1
CASSSPGQGYGYTF
TGTGCCAGCAGTTCCCCGGGACAGGGGTATGGCTACACCTTC
>-|TRBV27|TRBJ2-1|-
CASSLRGTLGGVNEQFF
TGTGCCAGCAGTTTAAGAGGGACTCTGGGCGGGGTCAATGAGCAGTTCTTC